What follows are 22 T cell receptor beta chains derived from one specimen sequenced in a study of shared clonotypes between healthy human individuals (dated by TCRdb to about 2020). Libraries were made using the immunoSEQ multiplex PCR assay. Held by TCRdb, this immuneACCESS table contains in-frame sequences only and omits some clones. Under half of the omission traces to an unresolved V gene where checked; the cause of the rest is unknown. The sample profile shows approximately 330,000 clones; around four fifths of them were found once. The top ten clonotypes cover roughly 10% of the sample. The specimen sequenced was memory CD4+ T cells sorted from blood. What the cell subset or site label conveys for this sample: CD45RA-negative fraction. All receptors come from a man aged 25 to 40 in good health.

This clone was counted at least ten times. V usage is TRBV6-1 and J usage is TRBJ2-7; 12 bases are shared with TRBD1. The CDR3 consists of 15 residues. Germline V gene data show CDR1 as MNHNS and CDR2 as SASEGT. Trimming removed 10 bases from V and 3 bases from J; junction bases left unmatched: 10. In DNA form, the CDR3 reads TGTGCCACACGGAAGGGACAGGGGGCGGGCTACGAGCAGTACTTC. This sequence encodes CATRKGQGAGYEQYF.

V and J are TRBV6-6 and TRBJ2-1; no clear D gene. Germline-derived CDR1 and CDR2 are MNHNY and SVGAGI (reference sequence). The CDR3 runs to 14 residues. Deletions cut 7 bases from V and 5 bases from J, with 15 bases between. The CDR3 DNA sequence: TGTGCCAGCACCAACTCCTTAGTCCACAATGAGCAGTTCTTC. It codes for CASTNSLVHNEQFF.

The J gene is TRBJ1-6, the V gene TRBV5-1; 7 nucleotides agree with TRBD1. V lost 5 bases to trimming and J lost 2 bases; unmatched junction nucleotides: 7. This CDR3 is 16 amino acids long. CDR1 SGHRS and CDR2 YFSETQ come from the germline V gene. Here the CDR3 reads CASSIQGSAYNSPLHF. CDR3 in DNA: TGCGCCAGCAGTATACAGGGGAGCGCCTATAATTCACCCCTCCACTTT.

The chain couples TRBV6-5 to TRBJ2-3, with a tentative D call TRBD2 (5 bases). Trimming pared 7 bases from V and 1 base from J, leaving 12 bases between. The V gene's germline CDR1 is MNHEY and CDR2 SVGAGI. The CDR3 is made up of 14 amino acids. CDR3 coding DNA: TGTGCCAGCAATAAGGACGGGGGCACAGATACGCAGTATTTT. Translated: CASNKDGGTDTQYF.

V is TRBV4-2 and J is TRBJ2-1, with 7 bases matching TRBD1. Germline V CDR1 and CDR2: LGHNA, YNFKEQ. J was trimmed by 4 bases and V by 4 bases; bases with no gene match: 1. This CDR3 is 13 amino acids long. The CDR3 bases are TGTGCCAGCAGCCGGGACAGATACAATGAGCAGTTCTTC. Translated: CASSRDRYNEQFF.

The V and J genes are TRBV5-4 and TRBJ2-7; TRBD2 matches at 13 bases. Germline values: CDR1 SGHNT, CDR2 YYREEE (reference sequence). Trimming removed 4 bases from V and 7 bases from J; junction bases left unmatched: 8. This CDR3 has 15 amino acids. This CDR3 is CASSLWTSGRGEQYF. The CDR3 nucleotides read TGTGCCAGCAGCCTCTGGACTAGCGGGAGAGGGGAGCAGTACTTC.

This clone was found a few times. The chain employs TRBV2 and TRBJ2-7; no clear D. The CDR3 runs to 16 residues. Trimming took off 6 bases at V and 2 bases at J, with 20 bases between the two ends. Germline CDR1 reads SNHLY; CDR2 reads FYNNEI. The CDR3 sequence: CASSALLTEFPYEQYF. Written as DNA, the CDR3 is TGTGCCAGCAGCGCGCTTTTAACTGAATTCCCCTACGAGCAGTACTTC.

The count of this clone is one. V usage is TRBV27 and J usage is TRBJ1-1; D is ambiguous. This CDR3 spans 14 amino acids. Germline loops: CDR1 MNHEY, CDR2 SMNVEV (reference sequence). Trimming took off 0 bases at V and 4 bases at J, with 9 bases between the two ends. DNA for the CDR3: TGTGCCAGCAGTTTATCGCGACAAGTCACTGAAGCTTTCTTT. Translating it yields CASSLSRQVTEAFF.

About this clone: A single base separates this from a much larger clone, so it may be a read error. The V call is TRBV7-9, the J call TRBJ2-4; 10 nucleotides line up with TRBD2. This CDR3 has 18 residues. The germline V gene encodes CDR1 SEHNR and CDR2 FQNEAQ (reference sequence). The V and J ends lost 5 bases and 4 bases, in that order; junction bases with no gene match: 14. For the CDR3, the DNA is TGTGCCAGCAGCCATCCCCCACGACTAGCGGGTTCGAAAAACATTCAGTACTTC. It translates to CASSHPPRLAGSKNIQYF.

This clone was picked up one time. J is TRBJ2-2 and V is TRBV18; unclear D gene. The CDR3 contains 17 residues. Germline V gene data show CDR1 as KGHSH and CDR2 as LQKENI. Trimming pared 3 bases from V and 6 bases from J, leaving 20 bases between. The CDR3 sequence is CASSPGNSAWVPGELFF. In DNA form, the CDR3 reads TGTGCCAGCTCACCGGGTAACAGCGCCTGGGTTCCCGGGGAGCTGTTTTTT.

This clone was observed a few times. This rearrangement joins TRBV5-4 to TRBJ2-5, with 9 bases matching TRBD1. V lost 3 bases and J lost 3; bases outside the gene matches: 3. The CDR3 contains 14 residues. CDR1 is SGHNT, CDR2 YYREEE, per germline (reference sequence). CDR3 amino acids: CASSWTGVEETQYF. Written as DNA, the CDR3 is TGTGCCAGCAGCTGGACAGGGGTTGAAGAGACCCAGTACTTC. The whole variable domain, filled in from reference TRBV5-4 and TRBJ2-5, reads ETGVTQSPTHLIKTRGQQVTLRCSSQSGHNTVSWYQQALGQGPQFIFQYYREEENGRGNFPPRFSGLQFPNYSSELNVNALELDDSALYLCASSWTGVEETQYFGPGTRLLVL.

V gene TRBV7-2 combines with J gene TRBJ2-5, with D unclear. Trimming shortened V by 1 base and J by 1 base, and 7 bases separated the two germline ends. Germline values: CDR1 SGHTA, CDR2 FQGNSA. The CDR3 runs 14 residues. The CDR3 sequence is CASSLGLIQETQYF. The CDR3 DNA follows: TGTGCCAGCAGCTTAGGTCTTATCCAAGAGACCCAGTACTTC.

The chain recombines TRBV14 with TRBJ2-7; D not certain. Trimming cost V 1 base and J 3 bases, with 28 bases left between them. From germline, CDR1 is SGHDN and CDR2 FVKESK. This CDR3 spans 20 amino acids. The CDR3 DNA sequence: TGTGCCAGCAGCCAAGCAAAGACATTCCGGACCCTAGGTGATGTCTACGAGCAGTACTTC. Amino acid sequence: CASSQAKTFRTLGDVYEQYF.

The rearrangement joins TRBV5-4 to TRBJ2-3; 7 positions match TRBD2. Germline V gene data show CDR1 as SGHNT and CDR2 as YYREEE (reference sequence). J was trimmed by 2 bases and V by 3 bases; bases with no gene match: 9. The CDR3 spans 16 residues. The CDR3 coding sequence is TGTGCCAGCAGCTGGGGGGGAAGGGGATACACAGATACGCAGTATTTT. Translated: CASSWGGRGYTDTQYF.

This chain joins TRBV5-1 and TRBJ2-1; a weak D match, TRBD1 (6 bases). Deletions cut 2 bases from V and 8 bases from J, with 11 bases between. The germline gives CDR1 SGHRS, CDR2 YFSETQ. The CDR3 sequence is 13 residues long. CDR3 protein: CASSFQGLDEQFF. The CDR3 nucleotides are TGCGCCAGCAGCTTCCAGGGGTTGGATGAGCAGTTCTTC.

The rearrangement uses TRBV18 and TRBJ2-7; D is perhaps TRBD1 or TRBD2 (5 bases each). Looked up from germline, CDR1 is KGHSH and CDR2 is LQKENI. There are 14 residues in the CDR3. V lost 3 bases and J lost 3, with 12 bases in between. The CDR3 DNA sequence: TGTGCCAGCTCACCGCAGGGAGCCTACTACGAGCAGTACTTC. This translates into CASSPQGAYYEQYF. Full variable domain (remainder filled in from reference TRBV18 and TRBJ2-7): NAGVMQNPRHLVRRRGQEARLRCSPMKGHSHVYWYRQLPEEGLKFMVYLQKENIIDESGMPKERFSAEFPKEGPSILRIQQVVRGDSAAYFCASSPQGAYYEQYFGPGTRLTVT.

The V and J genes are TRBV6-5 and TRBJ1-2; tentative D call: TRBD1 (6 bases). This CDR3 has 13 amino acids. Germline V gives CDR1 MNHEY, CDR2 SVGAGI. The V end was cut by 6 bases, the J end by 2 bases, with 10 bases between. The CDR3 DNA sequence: TGTGCCAGCAGCCGCGACAGGAACTATGGCTACACCTTC. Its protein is CASSRDRNYGYTF.

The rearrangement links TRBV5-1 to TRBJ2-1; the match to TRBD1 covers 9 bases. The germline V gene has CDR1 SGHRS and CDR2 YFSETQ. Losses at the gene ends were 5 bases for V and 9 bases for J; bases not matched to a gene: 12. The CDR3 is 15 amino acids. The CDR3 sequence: CASSPAGDRVGEQFF. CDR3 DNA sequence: TGCGCCAGCAGTCCCGCTGGGGACAGGGTGGGTGAGCAGTTCTTC.

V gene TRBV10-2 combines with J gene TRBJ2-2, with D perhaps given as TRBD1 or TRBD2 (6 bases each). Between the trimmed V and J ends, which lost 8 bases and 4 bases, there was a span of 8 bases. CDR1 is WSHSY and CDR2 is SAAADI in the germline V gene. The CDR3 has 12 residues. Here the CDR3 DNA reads TGCGCCAGCCGGGGGCTCACCGGGGAGCTGTTTTTT. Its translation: CASRGLTGELFF.

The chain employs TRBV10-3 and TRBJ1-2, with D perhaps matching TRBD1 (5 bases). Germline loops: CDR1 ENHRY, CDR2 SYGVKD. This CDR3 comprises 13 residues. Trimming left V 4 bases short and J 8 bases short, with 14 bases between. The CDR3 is CAISAGPEVGYTF. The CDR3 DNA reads TGTGCCATCAGTGCAGGGCCCGAGGTCGGCTACACCTTC.

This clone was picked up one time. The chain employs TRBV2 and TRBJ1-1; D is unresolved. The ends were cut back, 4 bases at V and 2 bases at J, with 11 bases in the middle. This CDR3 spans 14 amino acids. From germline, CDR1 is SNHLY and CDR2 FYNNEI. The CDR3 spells CASSGQRFNTEAFF. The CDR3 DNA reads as TGTGCCAGCAGTGGTCAACGGTTTAACACTGAAGCTTTCTTT. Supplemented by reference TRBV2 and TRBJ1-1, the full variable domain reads EPEVTQTPSHQVTQMGQEVILRCVPISNHLYFYWYRQILGQKVEFLVSFYNNEISEKSEIFDDQFSVERPDGSNFTLKIRSTKLEDSAMYFCASSGQRFNTEAFFGQGTRLTVV.

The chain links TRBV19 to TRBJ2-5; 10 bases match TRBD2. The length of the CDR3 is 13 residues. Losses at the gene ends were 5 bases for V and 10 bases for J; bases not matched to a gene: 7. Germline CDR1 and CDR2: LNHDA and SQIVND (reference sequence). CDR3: CASSPRLAGDQYF. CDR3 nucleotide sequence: TGTGCCAGTAGTCCTCGGCTAGCGGGGGACCAGTACTTC.